Listed below are T cell receptor beta chains from one sample, sequenced in a study of response to subunit inactivated influenza vaccine. TCRdb fed the RT-PCR reads into MiXCR, producing one record per CDR3 protein. The data contain 550,000 to 650,000 distinct CDR3 sequences, 12% of them seen just once; the ten biggest clones take up roughly 10%. Sequencing used PBMCs from blood, obtained on the day of vaccination. The receptors were gathered from a man aged 50 to 59 who received an inactivated influenza vaccine. CDR3s include the opening cysteine and the closing phenylalanine or tryptophan. D genes are given only for firm matches. Clone size appears in some rows only: once, few, many, or a class for an expanded clone.

D | J | length | size | V | CDR3 | DNA
TRBD2 | TRBJ2-1 | 16 | few | TRBV7-2 | CASSVLPGLAYNEQFF | TGTGCCAGCAGCGTACTACCGGGACTAGCGTACAATGAGCAGTTCTTC
- | TRBJ2-5 | 12 | - | TRBV7-9 | CASSLPLETQYF | TGTGCCAGCAGCCTACCTCTTGAGACCCAGTACTTC
- | TRBJ2-6 | 16 | - | TRBV3-1 | CASSRSRVAGTNVLTF | TGTGCCAGCAGCCGATCCAGGGTTGCTGGGACCAACGTCCTGACTTTC
- | TRBJ2-7 | 14 | few | TRBV13 | CASSPQQGYYEQYF | TGTGCCAGCAGCCCCCAACAGGGCTACTACGAGCAGTACTTC
- | TRBJ2-6 | 15 | - | TRBV2 | CASTPDPGGANVLTF | TGTGCCAGCACCCCGGACCCAGGGGGGGCCAACGTCCTGACTTTC
TRBD2 | TRBJ2-1 | 15 | few | TRBV4-2 | CASSQGGGVDNEQFF | TGTGCCAGCAGCCAAGGGGGGGGGGTAGACAATGAGCAGTTCTTC
- | TRBJ1-6 | 17 | many | TRBV6-5 | CASSYFQAGDDNSPLHF | TGTGCCAGCAGTTACTTCCAGGCGGGGGACGATAATTCACCCCTCCACTTT
- | TRBJ1-1 | 14 | - | TRBV11-2 | CASSLQAGSTEAFF | TGTGCCAGCAGCCTACAGGCAGGTAGCACTGAAGCTTTCTTT
TRBD2 | TRBJ2-1 | 15 | many | TRBV7-2 | CASSFAAGVDNEQFF | TGTGCCAGCAGCTTTGCAGCGGGAGTTGACAATGAGCAGTTCTTC
- | TRBJ2-3 | 18 | - | TRBV6-1 | CASSERSQEIGPTDTQYF | TGTGCCAGCAGTGAAAGGAGTCAGGAGATTGGTCCCACAGATACGCAGTATTTT
- | TRBJ1-1 | 13 | many | TRBV5-1 | CASSLGRDVEAFF | TGCGCCAGCAGCTTGGGGCGGGACGTTGAAGCTTTCTTT
- | TRBJ2-2 | 12 | few | TRBV20-1 | CSQRGKPGELFF | TGCAGTCAGAGGGGGAAGCCCGGGGAGCTGTTTTTT
TRBD2 | TRBJ2-1 | 16 | few | TRBV19 | CASSGLAGHGYNEQFF | TGTGCCAGTAGTGGACTAGCGGGACACGGCTACAATGAGCAGTTCTTC
- | TRBJ1-1 | 10 | many | TRBV29-1 | CSVRRGRAFF | TGCAGCGTTCGGCGGGGTCGCGCTTTCTTT
- | TRBJ2-7 | 14 | few | TRBV2 | CASSPRRPPGEQYF | TGTGCCAGCAGTCCCCGCAGACCCCCGGGCGAGCAGTACTTC
- | TRBJ1-1 | 15 | many | TRBV20-1 | CSASSFVRGNTEAFF | TGCAGTGCTAGCAGCTTTGTGAGGGGGAACACTGAAGCTTTCTTT